The rows below give T cell receptor beta chains drawn from one sample of a study of pediatric ulcerative colitis. Profiling relied on immunoSEQ multiplex PCR, and the TCRdb table lists in-frame clones only, not all of them. The sample gives approximately 9,000 clones, 75% to 90% of which show up once; 7% is in the top ten. Sequenced input: blood. These receptors all come from a girl between 5 and 17 years old with moderate ulcerative colitis. Each CDR3 is given without its conserved first and last residue. Clone sizes are given selectively: once, few, many, or a class where the clone is expanded.

clone size: -
V gene: TRBV4-2
CDR3 protein: ASSRGTAESQPQH

clone size: -
V gene: TRBV18
CDR3 protein: ASSEGTGDTEAF

clone size: -
V gene: TRBV4-1
CDR3 protein: ASSLTTGALWSNQPQH

clone size: -
V gene: TRBV7-9
CDR3 protein: ASSLRAGRDTEAF

clone size: -
V gene: TRBV9
CDR3 protein: ASSVRVSDTQY

clone size: once
V gene: TRBV18
CDR3 protein: ASSPFGGNSGNTIY

clone size: -
V gene: TRBV5-8
CDR3 protein: ASSFPGTNTGELF

clone size: -
V gene: TRBV5-1
CDR3 protein: ASSQDALNTEAF

clone size: -
V gene: TRBV11-3
CDR3 protein: ASSLGATQY

clone size: once
V gene: TRBV6-5
CDR3 protein: ASRTGGDGNTIY

clone size: -
V gene: TRBV10-2
CDR3 protein: ASSAGGPRTGELF

clone size: -
V gene: TRBV19
CDR3 protein: ASSMGRKVEQY

clone size: -
V gene: TRBV4-1
CDR3 protein: ASSQSSVQY

clone size: -
V gene: TRBV5-6
CDR3 protein: ASSPAGRGRETQY

clone size: -
V gene: TRBV11-2
CDR3 protein: ASSLEWGRGRQAAGYT

clone size: -
V gene: TRBV19
CDR3 protein: ASSQGTQVTGELF